This T cell receptor (beta chain) derives from a study of blood T cell repertoires in COVID-19 (dated by TCRdb to 2018 to 2021). About the full investigation: Samples covering the acute and convalescent phases of COVID-19 were provided by collaborators in the United States, Italy and Spain. The material from the prospective study consisted of cDNA or gDNA derived from T cells, B-cell-depleted T cells, or PBMCs. Deeply sampled blood TCRbeta repertoires from subjects exposed to, actively infected with, or recovered from COVID-19 were included in the dataset. The repertoires were made available in a free public database intended to serve as a resource for research on the immune response to SARS-CoV-2. The samples were drawn from two sources: the first 160 participants of the ongoing ImmuneRACE study, and over 1,000 subjects contributed by 6 global collaborators. Nearly every sample came with metadata listing a de-identified subject ID, COVID-19 status, age in years and sex. Where HLA class I and class II types were available, the types were taken from metadata supplied by the sample provider, not from assay-based typing. Study-level results and caveats: The quantity of clinical and demographic metadata differed by source and by participant and was supplied without curation.

Reading from cysteine to phenylalanine, the CDR3 counts 15 amino acids. The read is trimmed to its CDR3 DNA, 45 bases read in frame from base 1. CDR1 and CDR2, per the germline V gene (reference sequence), are LGHDT and YNNKEL. From V the trimming removes 4 bases and from J it removes 4 bases, while the gene matches leave 3 bases of the junction unaccounted for. Samples from volunteer blood donors who had recovered from COVID-19 were contributed by a second Seattle source. Collaborating institutions collected whole blood in K2EDTA tubes following their own protocols. For TCRbeta analysis, collaborators shipped samples in one of three forms: frozen whole blood, isolated PBMCs, or DNA extracted from either of those sample types. This clone turned up a few times. The clone's antigen remains unknown. No much larger clonotype is one base removed from it; base qualities were not supplied. This sample also contains other DNA sequences that code for the same CDR3.

TCRbeta CDR3 regions were amplified from genomic DNA using the immunoSEQ Assay, a bias-controlled multiplex PCR. As for the authors' bioinformatics: The number of nucleated cells in each sample was estimated from the amplification of reference gene primers within the assay. To quantify the absolute abundance of each unique TCRbeta CDR3 rearrangement, sequence reads were collapsed and filtered. Productive Simpson clonality was computed per sample as the square root of Simpson's diversity index over productive rearrangements. TCRdb retrieved this table from immuneACCESS and kept in-frame rearrangements only. Not all clones are present; in checked studies, unresolved V genes account for under half, and no reason is known for the remainder. That table gives V, J and clone size, and the DNA gave D and trimming. This sample is represented by roughly 300,000 clones; around four fifths of them were singletons. Approximately 9% of the sample is held by the ten biggest clonotypes.

This clonotype originated in a woman aged 50 to 60 who had recovered from COVID-19. The source material was peripheral blood. The V and J segments used are TRBV3-1 (or the pseudogene TRBV3-2) and TRBJ2-1; TRBD2 matches 11 bases in the middle. The CDR3 amino acid sequence is: CASSPSGGSYNEQFF. The nucleotides are TGTGCCAGCAGCCCTAGCGGGGGGTCTTACAATGAGCAGTTCTTC.